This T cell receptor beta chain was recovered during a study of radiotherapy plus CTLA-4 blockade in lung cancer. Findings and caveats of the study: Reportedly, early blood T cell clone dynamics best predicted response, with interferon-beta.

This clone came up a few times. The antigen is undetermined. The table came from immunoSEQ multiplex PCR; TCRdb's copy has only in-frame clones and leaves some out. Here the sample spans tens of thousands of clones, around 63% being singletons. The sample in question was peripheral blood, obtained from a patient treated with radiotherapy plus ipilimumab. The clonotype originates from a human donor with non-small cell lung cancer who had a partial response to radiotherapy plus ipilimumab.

The CDR3 sequence is CASSSGRQTSGEYF. Written as DNA, the CDR3 is TGTGCCAGCAGCTCTGGGAGACAGACTAGCGGGGAGTACTTC. The chain has TRBV5-4 and TRBJ2-5; 11 bases are a match to TRBD2. The J segment lost 12 bases and the V segment lost 3 bases, leaving 10 bases of the junction unmatched. The V gene's germline CDR1 is SGHNT and CDR2 YYREEE (reference sequence). CDR3 length: 14 amino acids.